These T cell receptor beta chains were read from a single sample in a study of blood T cell repertoires in COVID-19. Assay used: immunoSEQ multiplex PCR; TCRdb lists only in-frame clones, some missing. The sample consists of about 230,000 clones, about nine tenths of them appearing once. Material for sequencing was PBMCs or T cells enriched from blood (not recorded which). All receptors derive from a man younger than 35 who had recovered from COVID-19. Each CDR3 is given with its conserved first and last residue. D genes are given only for firm matches. Only some rows state a clone size, as once, few, many or a class for expanded clones.

D gene: -
clone size: -
J gene: TRBJ1-2
V gene: TRBV6-5
CDR3 protein: CASRGGNNYGYTF
CDR3 DNA: TGTGCCAGCAGGGGCGGGAATAACTATGGCTACACCTTC

D gene: -
clone size: -
J gene: TRBJ1-1
V gene: TRBV30
CDR3 protein: CAWNPLANTEAFF
CDR3 DNA: TGTGCCTGGAACCCCCTAGCGAACACTGAAGCTTTCTTT

D gene: TRBD2
clone size: -
J gene: TRBJ2-7
V gene: TRBV27
CDR3 protein: CASSEIAGEVYEQYF
CDR3 DNA: TGTGCCAGCAGCGAAATAGCGGGAGAGGTGTACGAGCAGTACTTC

D gene: -
clone size: -
J gene: TRBJ2-5
V gene: TRBV27
CDR3 protein: CASSFFWGDQETQYF
CDR3 DNA: TGTGCCAGCAGTTTCTTTTGGGGGGACCAAGAGACCCAGTACTTC

D gene: TRBD1
clone size: -
J gene: TRBJ1-4
V gene: TRBV18
CDR3 protein: CASSPRTGEGEKLFF
CDR3 DNA: TGTGCCAGCTCACCTAGGACAGGGGAAGGTGAAAAACTGTTTTTT

D gene: -
clone size: -
J gene: TRBJ2-1
V gene: TRBV25-1
CDR3 protein: CASSVTGSDEQFF
CDR3 DNA: TGTGCCAGCAGTGTGACCGGGAGCGATGAGCAGTTCTTC

D gene: -
clone size: -
J gene: TRBJ1-5
V gene: TRBV2
CDR3 protein: CASQMGPAGAQPQHF
CDR3 DNA: TGTGCCAGCCAAATGGGACCAGCGGGGGCTCAGCCCCAGCATTTT

D gene: TRBD1
clone size: -
J gene: TRBJ2-3
V gene: TRBV20-1
CDR3 protein: CSAREQGARYF
CDR3 DNA: TGCAGTGCTAGAGAACAGGGGGCTCGGTATTTT

D gene: TRBD1
clone size: -
J gene: TRBJ2-7
V gene: TRBV2
CDR3 protein: CASTTGALSGEQYF
CDR3 DNA: TGTGCCAGCACCACAGGGGCCCTTTCCGGCGAGCAGTACTTC

D gene: -
clone size: -
J gene: TRBJ2-1
V gene: TRBV9
CDR3 protein: CASSVVSGPYNEQFF
CDR3 DNA: TGTGCCAGCAGCGTAGTGAGCGGCCCCTACAATGAGCAGTTCTTC

D gene: -
clone size: -
J gene: TRBJ1-4
V gene: TRBV7-6
CDR3 protein: CASSISGTPNEKLFF
CDR3 DNA: TGTGCCAGCAGCATTAGCGGGACACCAAATGAAAAACTGTTTTTT

D gene: -
clone size: few
J gene: TRBJ2-1
V gene: TRBV7-9
CDR3 protein: CASSLAKISSYNEQFF
CDR3 DNA: TGTGCCAGCAGCTTAGCGAAGATCAGCTCCTACAATGAGCAGTTCTTC

D gene: TRBD1
clone size: -
J gene: TRBJ2-3
V gene: TRBV19
CDR3 protein: CASSRTGVPDTQYF
CDR3 DNA: TGTGCCAGTAGTAGGACAGGGGTGCCGGATACGCAGTATTTT

D gene: -
clone size: -
J gene: TRBJ2-1
V gene: TRBV5-4
CDR3 protein: CASSAAGEQFF
CDR3 DNA: TGTGCCAGCAGCGCCGCAGGTGAGCAGTTCTTC

D gene: -
clone size: -
J gene: TRBJ1-2
V gene: TRBV6-1
CDR3 protein: CASSESRVDYGYTF
CDR3 DNA: TGTGCCAGCAGTGAATCCAGGGTGGATTATGGCTACACCTTC

D gene: -
clone size: -
J gene: TRBJ1-1
V gene: TRBV11-2
CDR3 protein: CASSLAGTEAFF
CDR3 DNA: TGTGCCAGCAGCTTAGCGGGCACTGAAGCTTTCTTT

D gene: TRBD1
clone size: once
J gene: TRBJ2-6
V gene: TRBV28
CDR3 protein: CASSPIGQGGANVLTF
CDR3 DNA: TGTGCCAGCAGTCCAATTGGACAGGGTGGGGCCAACGTCCTGACTTTC

D gene: TRBD1
clone size: -
J gene: TRBJ1-3
V gene: TRBV27
CDR3 protein: CASSQGTGTSGNTIYF
CDR3 DNA: TGTGCCAGCAGCCAAGGGACAGGGACTTCCGGAAACACCATATATTTT

D gene: TRBD1
clone size: -
J gene: TRBJ1-2
V gene: TRBV7-9
CDR3 protein: CASSHGTGLNYGYTF
CDR3 DNA: TGTGCCAGCAGCCACGGGACAGGACTTAACTATGGCTACACCTTC

D gene: TRBD1
clone size: -
J gene: TRBJ2-7
V gene: TRBV4-1
CDR3 protein: CASSRTTGQRAGEQYF
CDR3 DNA: TGCGCCAGCAGCCGGACCACGGGACAGAGGGCGGGTGAGCAGTACTTC

D gene: TRBD2
clone size: -
J gene: TRBJ2-1
V gene: TRBV10-3
CDR3 protein: CAIRKVGLGSYNEQFF
CDR3 DNA: TGTGCCATCAGGAAGGTGGGACTAGGGAGCTACAATGAGCAGTTCTTC

D gene: -
clone size: -
J gene: TRBJ1-1
V gene: TRBV30
CDR3 protein: CALQRNQIGVLGAFF
CDR3 DNA: TGTGCCCTGCAAAGGAACCAAATCGGGGTCCTTGGGGCTTTCTTT

D gene: TRBD1
clone size: -
J gene: TRBJ1-6
V gene: TRBV25-1
CDR3 protein: CASSEGLRGNSPLHF
CDR3 DNA: TGTGCCAGCAGTGAAGGTCTCAGGGGGAATTCACCCCTCCACTTT

D gene: -
clone size: -
J gene: TRBJ1-5
V gene: TRBV5-1
CDR3 protein: CASSLESGQPQHF
CDR3 DNA: TGCGCCAGCAGCTTGGAAAGCGGTCAGCCCCAGCATTTT

D gene: -
clone size: -
J gene: TRBJ1-1
V gene: TRBV19
CDR3 protein: CASSARREVSTEAFF
CDR3 DNA: TGTGCCAGTAGCGCCCGAAGAGAGGTGAGCACTGAAGCTTTCTTT

D gene: TRBD1
clone size: medium-sized
J gene: TRBJ1-4
V gene: TRBV12-5
CDR3 protein: CASGLVRDREYATNEKLFF
CDR3 DNA: TGTGCTAGTGGTTTGGTTCGGGACAGGGAGTATGCAACTAATGAAAAACTGTTTTTT

D gene: -
clone size: -
J gene: TRBJ1-5
V gene: TRBV12-3/TRBV12-4
CDR3 protein: CASSLALNQPQHF
CDR3 DNA: TGTGCCAGCAGTTTAGCCTTAAATCAGCCCCAGCATTTT

D gene: -
clone size: -
J gene: TRBJ1-1
V gene: TRBV4-1
CDR3 protein: CASRRIQGPNTEAFF
CDR3 DNA: TGCGCCAGCAGACGTATACAGGGCCCGAACACTGAAGCTTTCTTT

D gene: TRBD1
clone size: -
J gene: TRBJ2-7
V gene: TRBV11-1
CDR3 protein: CASSSSPGTGGYEQYF
CDR3 DNA: TGTGCCAGCAGCTCCTCCCCCGGGACAGGGGGCTACGAGCAGTACTTC